Included here is one T cell receptor (beta chain) sequence, with context. The sample originates from a study of T cell responses to AZD1222 COVID-19 vaccine. Some clones are missing from TCRdb's copy, which holds only in-frame ones; the method was immunoSEQ multiplex PCR. The repertoire holds 180,000 or so clones, with roughly nine tenths as singletons. This CDR3 spans 13 amino acids. The V end was cut by 3 bases, the J end by 6 bases, with 11 bases between. The sequence was collected from an adult who received the AZD1222 COVID-19 vaccine. The sample in question was peripheral blood, obtained 28 days after the second AZD1222 dose. V gene TRBV12-3 or TRBV12-4 combines with J gene TRBJ1-1; D gene unclear. The CDR3 DNA is TGTGCCAGCAGTTTGTTCGGTGTATCTGAAGCTTTCTTT. Translating gives CASSLFGVSEAFF.